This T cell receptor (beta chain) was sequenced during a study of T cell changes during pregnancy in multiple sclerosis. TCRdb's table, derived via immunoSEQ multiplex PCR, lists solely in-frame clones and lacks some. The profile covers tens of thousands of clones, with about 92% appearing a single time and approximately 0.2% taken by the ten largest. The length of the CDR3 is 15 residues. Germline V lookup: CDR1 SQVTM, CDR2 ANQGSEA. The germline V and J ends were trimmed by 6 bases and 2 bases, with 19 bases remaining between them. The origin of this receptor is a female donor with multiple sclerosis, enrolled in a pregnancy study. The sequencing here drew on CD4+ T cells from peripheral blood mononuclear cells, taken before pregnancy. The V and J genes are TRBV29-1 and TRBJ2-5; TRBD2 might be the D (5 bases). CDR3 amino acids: CSVLSKAERQETQYF. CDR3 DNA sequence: TGCAGCGTCTTGAGCAAGGCGGAGCGGCAAGAGACCCAGTACTTC.